What follows are 10 T cell receptor beta chains derived from one specimen sequenced in a study of OX40 agonist ivuxolimab in advanced cancers. Measured with immunoSEQ multiplex PCR; TCRdb has only the in-frame clones, and not every one. The repertoire holds 70,000 to 95,000 clones, with 88% as singletons. The sample consisted of CD4+ or CD8+ T cells sorted from blood, taken in a trial of the OX40 agonist ivuxolimab. Receptors were obtained from an adult with an advanced solid tumor such as melanoma, head and neck, liver or kidney cancer.

This clone was seen more than once but under ten times. The chain links TRBV6-5 to TRBJ1-5; D might be TRBD1 (5 bases). CDR1 and CDR2 from the germline V gene are MNHEY and SVGAGI. Trimming cost V 6 bases and J 0 bases, with 12 bases left between them. The CDR3 is 15 residues long. CDR3 sequence reads: CASRRDGNSNQPQHF. Here the CDR3 DNA reads TGTGCCAGCAGACGGGACGGGAATAGCAATCAGCCCCAGCATTTT.

V is TRBV19 and J is TRBJ1-5; unclear D gene. This CDR3 has 12 residues. Germline V gives CDR1 LNHDA, CDR2 SQIVND (reference sequence). The V end lost 3 bases, the J end lost 0 bases, and 0 bases lay between the germline ends. The CDR3, as DNA: TGTGCCAGTAGTATTAGCAATCAGCCCCAGCATTTT. It specifies CASSISNQPQHF. The variable domain in full, completed from reference TRBV19 and TRBJ1-5, reads DGGITQSPKYLFRKEGQNVTLSCEQNLNHDAMYWYRQDPGQGLRLIYYSQIVNDFQKGDIAEGYSVSREKKESFPLTVTSAQKNPTAFYLCASSISNQPQHFGDGTRLSIL.

This chain links TRBV7-2 with TRBJ2-7; TRBD1 is a possible D gene (6 bases). Germline V gene lookup returns CDR1 SGHTA and CDR2 FQGNSA. V was clipped by 5 bases and J by 0 bases, with 11 bases between them. The CDR3 has 14 residues. The CDR3 DNA sequence: TGTGCCAGCAGCCTGCAGGGGCCCTCCTACGAGCAGTACTTC. Translated: CASSLQGPSYEQYF.

This clone was detected a few times. This chain uses TRBV5-1 with TRBJ1-3, with D uncertain. The CDR3 is 15 amino acids. Per the germline V gene, CDR1 is SGHRS and CDR2 is YFSETQ. The ends were cut back, 7 bases at V and 4 bases at J, with 18 bases in the middle. As DNA, the CDR3 is TGCGCCAGCGCAAAGGAGGGAGGTCTGGGAAACACCATATATTTT. Its protein product is CASAKEGGLGNTIYF.

J is TRBJ2-1 and V is TRBV11-2; 9 nucleotides align to TRBD1. Germline lookup yields CDR1 SGHAT and CDR2 FQNNGV. J lost 10 bases, V lost 8 bases, and 15 bases had no gene match. The CDR3 contains 15 residues. CDR3 nucleotide sequence: TGTGCCAGCTTGAGACCCGGGACAGGGCAAAGGGAGCAGTTCTTC. Translated, it gives CASLRPGTGQREQFF.

This chain links TRBV2 with TRBJ1-6, with TRBD1 as a possible D gene (6 bases). Germline V gives CDR1 SNHLY, CDR2 FYNNEI. The CDR3 is 13 residues long. V gave up 6 bases and J gave up 7 bases, with 10 bases separating them. The CDR3 DNA sequence: TGTGCCAGCAGGGGGGGGCGGAATTCACCCCTCCACTTT. It yields the protein CASRGGRNSPLHF.

The chain combines TRBV5-4 with TRBJ2-7; 9 bases match TRBD1. V lost 2 bases, J lost 7 bases, and 4 bases stayed unmatched. The CDR3 covers 13 residues. The germline gives CDR1 SGHNT, CDR2 YYREEE (reference sequence). This CDR3 is CASSLQGAREQYF. CDR3 bases: TGTGCCAGCAGCTTACAGGGGGCTCGGGAGCAGTACTTC.

The chain joins TRBV6-6 to TRBJ2-1, with D possibly called TRBD1 or TRBD2 (5 bases each). Between the trimmed V and J ends, which lost 8 bases and 6 bases, there was a span of 17 bases. Per germline, CDR1 MNHNY and CDR2 SVGAGI (reference sequence). The CDR3 is made up of 14 amino acids. The CDR3, as DNA: TGTGCCAGCGGGGCAGGCTTGACTACCAATGAGCAGTTCTTC. It translates to CASGAGLTTNEQFF.

Notes on this clone: One end of the junction is discordant with germline, which a read error may explain. The rearrangement joins TRBV10-1 to TRBJ2-2, with 7 bases matching TRBD1. The CDR3 loop spans 21 amino acids. Germline V lookup: CDR1 WNHNN, CDR2 SYGVQD (reference sequence). For the CDR3, the DNA is TGCGCCACCAGTCAAGGTTTACCGGGACAGTCTATAGTTTCTAACACCGGGGAGCTGTTTTTT. Amino acids: CATSQGLPGQSIVSNTGELFF.

This clone is a singleton in its sample. The CDR3 reads CASSLTGGTGELFF. The DNA of the CDR3 is TGTGCCAGCAGCCTAACGGGGGGCACCGGGGAGCTGTTTTTT. The J gene is TRBJ2-2, the V gene TRBV4-2, with TRBD2 matching over 7 bases. V trimming: 4 bases; J trimming: 4 bases; junction bases outside the gene matches: 3. CDR1 and CDR2 (germline): LGHNA, YNFKEQ. This CDR3 region has 14 residues.